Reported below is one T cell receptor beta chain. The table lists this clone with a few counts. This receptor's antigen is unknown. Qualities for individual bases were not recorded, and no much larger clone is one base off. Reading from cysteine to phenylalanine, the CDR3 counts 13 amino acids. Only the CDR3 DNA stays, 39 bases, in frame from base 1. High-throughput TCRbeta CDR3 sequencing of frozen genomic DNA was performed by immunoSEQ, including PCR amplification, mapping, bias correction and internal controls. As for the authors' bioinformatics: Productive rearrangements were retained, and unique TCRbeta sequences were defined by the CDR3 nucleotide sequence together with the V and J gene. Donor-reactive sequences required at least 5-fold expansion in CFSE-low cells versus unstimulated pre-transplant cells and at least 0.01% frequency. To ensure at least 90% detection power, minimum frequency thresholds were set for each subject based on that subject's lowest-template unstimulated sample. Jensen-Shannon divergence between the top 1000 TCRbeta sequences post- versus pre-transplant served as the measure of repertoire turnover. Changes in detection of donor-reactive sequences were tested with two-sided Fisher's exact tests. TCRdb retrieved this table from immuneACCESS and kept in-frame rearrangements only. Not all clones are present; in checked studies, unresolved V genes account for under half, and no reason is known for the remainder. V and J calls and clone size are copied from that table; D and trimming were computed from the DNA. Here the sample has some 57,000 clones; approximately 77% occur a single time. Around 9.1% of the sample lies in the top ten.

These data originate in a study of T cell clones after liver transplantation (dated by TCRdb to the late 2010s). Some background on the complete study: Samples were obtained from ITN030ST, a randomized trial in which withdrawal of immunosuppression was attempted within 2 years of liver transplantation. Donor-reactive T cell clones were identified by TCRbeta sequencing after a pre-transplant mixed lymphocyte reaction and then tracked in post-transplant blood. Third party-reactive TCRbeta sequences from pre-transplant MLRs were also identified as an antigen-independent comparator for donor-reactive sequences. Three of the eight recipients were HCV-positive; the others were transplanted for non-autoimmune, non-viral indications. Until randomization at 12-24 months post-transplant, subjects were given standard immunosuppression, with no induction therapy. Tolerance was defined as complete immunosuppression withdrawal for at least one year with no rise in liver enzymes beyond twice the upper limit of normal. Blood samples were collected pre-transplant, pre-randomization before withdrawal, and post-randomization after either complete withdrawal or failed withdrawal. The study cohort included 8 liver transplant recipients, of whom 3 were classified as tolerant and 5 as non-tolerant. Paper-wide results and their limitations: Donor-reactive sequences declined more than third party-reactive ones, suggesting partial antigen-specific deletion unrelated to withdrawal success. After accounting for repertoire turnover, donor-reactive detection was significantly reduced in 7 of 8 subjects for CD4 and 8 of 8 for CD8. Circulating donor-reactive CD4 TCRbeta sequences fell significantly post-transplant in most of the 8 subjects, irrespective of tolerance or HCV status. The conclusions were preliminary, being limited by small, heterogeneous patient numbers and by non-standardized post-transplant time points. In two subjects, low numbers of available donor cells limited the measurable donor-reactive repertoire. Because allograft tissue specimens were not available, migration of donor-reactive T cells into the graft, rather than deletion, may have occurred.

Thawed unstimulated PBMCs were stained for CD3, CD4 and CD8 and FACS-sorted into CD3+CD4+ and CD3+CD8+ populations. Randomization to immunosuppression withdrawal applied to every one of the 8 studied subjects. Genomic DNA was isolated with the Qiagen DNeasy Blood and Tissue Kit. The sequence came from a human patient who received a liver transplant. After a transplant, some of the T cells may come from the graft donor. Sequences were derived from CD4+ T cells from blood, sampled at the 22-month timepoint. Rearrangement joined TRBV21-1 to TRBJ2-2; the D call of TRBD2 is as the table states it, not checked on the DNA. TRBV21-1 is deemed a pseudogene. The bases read TGTGCCAGCAGCAAGTGGGACTCCCCGAAGCTGTTTTTT. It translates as CASSKWDSPKLFF.